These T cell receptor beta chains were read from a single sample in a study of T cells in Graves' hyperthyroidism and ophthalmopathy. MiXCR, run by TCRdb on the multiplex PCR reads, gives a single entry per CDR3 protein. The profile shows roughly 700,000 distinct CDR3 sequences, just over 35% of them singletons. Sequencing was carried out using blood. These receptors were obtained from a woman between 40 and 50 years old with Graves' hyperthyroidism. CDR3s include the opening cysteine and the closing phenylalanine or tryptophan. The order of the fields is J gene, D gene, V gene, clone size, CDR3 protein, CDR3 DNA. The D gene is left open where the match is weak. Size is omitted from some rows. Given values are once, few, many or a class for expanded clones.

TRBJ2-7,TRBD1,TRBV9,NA,CASSGWDRNYEQYF,TGTGCCAGCAGCGGATGGGACAGGAACTACGAGCAGTACTTC
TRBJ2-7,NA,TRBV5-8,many,CASSLQRGEQYF,TGTGCCAGCAGCTTGCAGCGAGGCGAGCAGTACTTC
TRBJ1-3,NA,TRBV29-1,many,CSVIQGNVAGNTIYF,TGCAGCGTTATCCAGGGAAATGTTGCTGGAAACACCATATATTTT
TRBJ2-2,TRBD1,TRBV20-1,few,CSAPSDRGLSTGELFF,TGCAGTGCTCCCAGCGACAGGGGGCTAAGCACCGGGGAGCTGTTTTTT
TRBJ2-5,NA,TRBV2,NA,CAARQTIQETQYF,TGTGCCGCCCGACAGACCATCCAAGAGACCCAGTACTTC
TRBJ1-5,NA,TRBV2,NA,CASSPGVLNQPQHF,TGTGCCAGCAGCCCAGGGGTGCTGAATCAGCCCCAGCATTTT
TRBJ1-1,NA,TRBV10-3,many,CAIRDPWGTEAFF,TGTGCCATCAGGGACCCTTGGGGTACTGAAGCTTTCTTT
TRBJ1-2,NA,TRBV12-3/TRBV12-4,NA,CASSPTGTLNHGYTF,TGTGCCAGCAGTCCCACCGGGACACTAAACCATGGCTACACCTTC
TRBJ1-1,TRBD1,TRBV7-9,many,CASSLRGQRSTEAFF,TGTGCCAGCAGCTTGAGGGGGCAAAGGAGCACTGAAGCTTTCTTT
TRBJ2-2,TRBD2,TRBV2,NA,CASGAGARNTGELFF,TGTGCTAGCGGGGCGGGTGCACGGAACACCGGGGAGCTGTTTTTT
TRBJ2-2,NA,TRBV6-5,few,CASSYSAGATGELFF,TGTGCCAGCAGTTACTCGGCAGGTGCGACCGGGGAGCTGTTTTTT
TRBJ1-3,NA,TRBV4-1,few,CASSQERAYSGNTIYF,TGCGCCAGCAGCCAAGAAAGGGCTTACTCTGGAAACACCATATATTTT
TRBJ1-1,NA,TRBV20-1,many,CSARETGAMNTEAFF,TGCAGTGCTAGAGAGACAGGAGCCATGAACACTGAAGCTTTCTTT
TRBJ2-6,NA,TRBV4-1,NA,CASSQEGGTVSGANVLTF,TGTGCCAGCAGCCAAGAAGGGGGGACGGTCTCTGGGGCCAACGTCCTGACTTTC
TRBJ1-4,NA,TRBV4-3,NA,CASSQARRESEKLFF,TGCGCCAGCAGCCAAGCACGCAGGGAGAGTGAAAAACTGTTTTTT
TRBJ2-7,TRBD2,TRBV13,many,CASSLQTGLADYEQYF,TGTGCCAGCAGCCTGCAGACGGGACTAGCGGACTACGAGCAGTACTTC
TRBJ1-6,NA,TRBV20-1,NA,CSAPSSGSSDYSPLHF,TGCAGTGCTCCCTCCTCGGGCAGCAGCGATTATTCACCCCTCCACTTT
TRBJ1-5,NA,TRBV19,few,CASSIGGEASNQPQHF,TGTGCCAGTAGTATCGGGGGCGAGGCTAGCAATCAGCCCCAGCATTTT
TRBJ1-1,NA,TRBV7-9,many,CASSSQEPEAFF,TGTGCCAGCAGCTCCCAGGAGCCTGAAGCTTTCTTT
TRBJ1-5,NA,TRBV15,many,CATSSGLGGYSNQPQHF,TGTGCCACCAGCAGCGGGCTCGGGGGGTATAGCAATCAGCCCCAGCATTTT
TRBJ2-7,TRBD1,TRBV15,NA,CATSIQGLYGVEQYF,TGTGCCACCAGCATACAGGGGCTTTATGGTGTCGAGCAGTACTTC
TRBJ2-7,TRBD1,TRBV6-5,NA,CASSEDREYEQYF,TGTGCCAGCAGCGAGGACAGGGAGTACGAGCAGTACTTC
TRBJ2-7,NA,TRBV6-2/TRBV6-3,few,CASSDRTVHNYEQYF,TGTGCCAGCAGTGACAGGACGGTGCACAACTACGAGCAGTACTTC
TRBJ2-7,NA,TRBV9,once,CASSVEGGGPYEQYF,TGTGCCAGCAGCGTAGAGGGGGGAGGTCCCTACGAGCAGTACTTC
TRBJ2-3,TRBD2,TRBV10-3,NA,CAIRGTRPPTDTQYF,TGTGCCATCAGGGGGACTAGGCCCCCCACAGATACGCAGTATTTT
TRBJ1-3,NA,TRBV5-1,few,CASSRAAAVDSGNTIYF,TGCGCCAGCAGCCGAGCCGCGGCAGTAGACTCTGGAAACACCATATATTTT
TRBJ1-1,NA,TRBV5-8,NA,CASSYLPGQRYTEAFF,TGTGCCAGCAGCTATTTGCCAGGGCAGAGGTACACTGAAGCTTTCTTT
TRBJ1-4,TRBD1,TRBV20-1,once,CSASTGGNGEKLFF,TGCAGTGCTTCGACAGGGGGCAACGGTGAAAAACTGTTTTTT
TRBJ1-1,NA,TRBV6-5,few,CASSTHAAGTEAFF,TGTGCCAGCAGTACCCACGCAGCCGGCACTGAAGCTTTCTTT
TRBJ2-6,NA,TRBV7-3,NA,CAGSLWGSGANVLTF,TGTGCCGGCAGCTTATGGGGCTCTGGGGCCAACGTCCTGACTTTC
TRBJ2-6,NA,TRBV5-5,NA,CASSYRTGLAFGANVLTF,TGTGCCAGCAGCTACCGGACGGGGCTTGCCTTTGGGGCCAACGTCCTGACTTTC
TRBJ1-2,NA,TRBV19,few,CASSIGSRLYGYTF,TGTGCCAGTAGTATCGGCAGTCGCCTCTATGGCTACACCTTC
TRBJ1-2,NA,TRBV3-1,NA,CASSQAERHGYTF,TGTGCCAGCAGCCAAGCAGAGCGCCATGGCTACACCTTC
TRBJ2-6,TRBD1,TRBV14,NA,CASSVQGNSGANVLTF,TGTGCCAGCAGCGTACAGGGGAACTCTGGGGCCAACGTCCTGACTTTC
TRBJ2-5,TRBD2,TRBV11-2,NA,CASFPGLAGVETQYF,TGTGCCAGCTTCCCGGGACTAGCGGGAGTTGAGACCCAGTACTTC
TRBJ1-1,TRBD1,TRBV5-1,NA,CASSLGTTGNFAEAFF,TGCGCCAGCAGCTTGGGGACGACAGGGAATTTCGCTGAAGCTTTCTTT
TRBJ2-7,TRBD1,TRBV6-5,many,CASRQHRGSEQYF,TGTGCCAGCAGGCAACACAGGGGCTCCGAGCAGTACTTC
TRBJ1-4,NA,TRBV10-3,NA,CAISDRIIREKLFF,TGTGCCATCAGCGACAGGATAATAAGGGAAAAACTGTTTTTT
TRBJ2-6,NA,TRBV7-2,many,CASSATSNSGANVLTF,TGTGCCAGCAGCGCGACAAGCAACTCTGGGGCCAACGTCCTGACTTTC
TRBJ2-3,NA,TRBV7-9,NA,CASSRKDTQYF,TGTGCCAGCAGCCGAAAGGATACGCAGTATTTT
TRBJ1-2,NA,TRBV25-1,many,CASSAAPGLQNYGYTF,TGTGCCAGCAGTGCCGCACCGGGACTCCAGAACTATGGCTACACCTTC
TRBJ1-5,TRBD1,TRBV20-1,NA,CSASATDRGFNQPQHF,TGCAGTGCTAGTGCGACGGACAGGGGGTTCAATCAGCCCCAGCATTTT
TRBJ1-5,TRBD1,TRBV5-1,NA,CASSLSPGGSGQPQHF,TGCGCCAGCAGCTTGTCCCCAGGGGGTAGCGGCCAGCCCCAGCATTTT
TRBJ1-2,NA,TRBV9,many,CASNVGGDHGYTF,TGTGCCAGCAACGTTGGCGGAGACCATGGCTACACCTTC
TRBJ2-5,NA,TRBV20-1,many,CSARDEMETQYF,TGCAGTGCTAGAGATGAGATGGAGACCCAGTACTTC
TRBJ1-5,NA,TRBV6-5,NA,CASRSDYHQPQHF,TGTGCCAGCCGCTCAGATTATCATCAGCCCCAGCATTTT
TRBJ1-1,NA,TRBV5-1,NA,CASRRTSGVVTEAFF,TGCGCCAGCCGTAGGACGTCAGGGGTAGTCACTGAAGCTTTCTTT
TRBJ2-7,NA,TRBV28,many,CASSYRQSGEQYF,TGTGCCAGCAGTTACCGACAGTCTGGCGAGCAGTACTTC
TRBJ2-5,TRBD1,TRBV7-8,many,CASSPRTGGGKTQYF,TGTGCCAGCAGCCCACGGACAGGGGGCGGAAAGACCCAGTACTTC
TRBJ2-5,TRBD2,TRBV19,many,CASSMRLAGEETQYF,TGTGCCAGTAGTATGCGGCTAGCGGGGGAAGAGACCCAGTACTTC
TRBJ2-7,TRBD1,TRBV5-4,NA,CASSRRDRYMEQYF,TGTGCCAGCAGCCGACGGGACAGGTATATGGAGCAGTACTTC
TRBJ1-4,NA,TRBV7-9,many,CASSFSPSPEKLFF,TGTGCCAGCAGCTTTTCCCCGTCCCCGGAAAAACTGTTTTTT
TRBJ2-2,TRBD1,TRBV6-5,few,CASSYRGQGPTGELFF,TGTGCCAGCAGTTACCGTGGACAGGGTCCCACCGGGGAGCTGTTTTTT
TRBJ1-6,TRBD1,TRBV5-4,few,CASSLAPGQPGNSPLHF,TGTGCCAGCAGCTTGGCTCCGGGACAGCCGGGCAATTCACCCCTCCACTTT
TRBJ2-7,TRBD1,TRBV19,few,CASSFWDRENEQYF,TGTGCCAGCAGTTTCTGGGACAGGGAAAACGAGCAGTACTTC
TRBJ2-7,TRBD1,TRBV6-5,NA,CASSYGTGITEQYF,TGTGCCAGCAGTTACGGGACAGGAATCACCGAGCAGTACTTC
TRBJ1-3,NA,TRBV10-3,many,CAISASSGNTIYF,TGTGCCATCAGTGCCAGCTCTGGAAACACCATATATTTT